Below are 32 T cell receptor beta chains sequenced from a single sample in a study of tumor-infiltrating lymphocytes in localized non-small cell lung cancer. Profiled with immunoSEQ multiplex PCR; TCRdb holds only in-frame clones, not every one. The data contain 20,000 to 25,000 clones, roughly three quarters of them singletons. Sequencing used lung tumor tissue. The origin of the receptors is a human donor with non-small cell lung cancer.

This sequence joins TRBV5-8 and TRBJ2-7; 8 positions agree with TRBD2. From germline, CDR1 is SGHTS and CDR2 YDEGEE. J lost 2 bases, V lost 2 bases, and 12 bases had no gene match. This CDR3 comprises 17 residues. In DNA, the CDR3 is TGTGCCAGCAGCTTTCCCGGGAGACTAGCGACTACCTACGAGCAGTACTTC. Amino acids: CASSFPGRLATTYEQYF.

The chain has TRBV18 and TRBJ2-3; D is unresolved. Germline V gene lookup returns CDR1 KGHSH and CDR2 LQKENI. V was pared by 2 bases and J by 5 bases, with 2 bases between. This CDR3 is 11 amino acids long. The CDR3 DNA sequence: TGTGCCAGCTCACCAGGAGATACGCAGTATTTT. This codes for CASSPGDTQYF.

The rearrangement links TRBV2 to TRBJ1-3, with no clear D. Between the trimmed V and J ends, which lost 3 bases and 4 bases, there was a span of 13 bases. Germline V CDR1 and CDR2: SNHLY, FYNNEI. CDR3 length: 15 amino acids. The CDR3, as DNA: TGTGCCAGCAGTGAGAGCAGGCGTTTAGGAAACACCATATATTTT. Its protein is CASSESRRLGNTIYF. Combining the CDR3 with reference TRBV2 and TRBJ1-3 gives the whole variable domain EPEVTQTPSHQVTQMGQEVILRCVPISNHLYFYWYRQILGQKVEFLVSFYNNEISEKSEIFDDQFSVERPDGSNFTLKIRSTKLEDSAMYFCASSESRRLGNTIYFGEGSWLTVV.

This rearrangement joins TRBV28 to TRBJ2-3, with a weak D call TRBD1 (5 bases). This CDR3 has 14 amino acids. V was shortened by 6 bases and J by 4 bases, with 14 bases between the two germline ends. Germline V gives CDR1 MDHEN, CDR2 SYDVKM. The CDR3: CASRPGWGADTQYF. The CDR3 DNA reads as TGTGCCAGCAGACCAGGGTGGGGCGCAGATACGCAGTATTTT.

This rearrangement joins TRBV7-2 to TRBJ2-7; 7 bases align to TRBD1. This CDR3 region has 13 residues. Germline V gene data show CDR1 as SGHTA and CDR2 as FQGNSA. V was pared by 5 bases and J by 6 bases, with 7 bases of the junction left unmatched. The CDR3 DNA reads TGTGCCAGCAGCAACGACAGGGTGGGCGAGCAGTACTTC. Translated, it gives CASSNDRVGEQYF.

The rearrangement links TRBV7-2 to TRBJ2-1; D uncertain. The V and J ends lost 4 bases and 2 bases respectively, with 9 bases between them. Germline V gene sequence: CDR1 SGHTA, CDR2 FQGNSA. The CDR3 runs to 14 residues. CDR3 in amino acids: CASSYIKTYNEQFF. For the CDR3, the DNA is TGTGCCAGCAGCTACATCAAGACCTACAATGAGCAGTTCTTC.

The CDR3 coding sequence is TGTGCCAGCAGCCAAGAGCAGGGGCGGACTGAAGCTTTCTTT. Residues: CASSQEQGRTEAFF. V gene TRBV4-2 combines with J gene TRBJ1-1; a weak D match, TRBD1 (6 bases). The CDR3 sequence is 14 residues long. Trimming took 0 bases from V and 5 from J, leaving 10 bases between them. Germline V gives CDR1 LGHNA, CDR2 YNFKEQ.

J is TRBJ2-7 and V is TRBV2; 9 bases line up with TRBD2. Germline V gene sequence: CDR1 SNHLY, CDR2 FYNNEI. V trimming: 9 bases; J trimming: 5 bases; junction bases outside the gene matches: 14. CDR3 length: 15 amino acids. CDR3 DNA: TGTGCCAGTCGACTAGCGGTCGTCATCGGGGACGAGCAGTACTTC. Amino acid sequence: CASRLAVVIGDEQYF.

The J gene is TRBJ2-3, the V gene TRBV5-6; possible D gene TRBD2, 5 bases. The CDR3 covers 13 residues. Germline values: CDR1 SGHDT, CDR2 YYEEEE. Trimming cost V 5 bases and J 2 bases, with 9 bases left between them. The CDR3 reads CASRKDYTDTQYF. In DNA form, the CDR3 reads TGTGCCAGCAGAAAAGACTACACAGATACGCAGTATTTT.

The V and J genes are TRBV4-2 and TRBJ2-6; TRBD1 might be the D (5 bases). The CDR3 consists of 18 residues. The V and J ends lost 4 bases and 0 bases respectively, with 16 bases between them. Germline V gene data show CDR1 as LGHNA and CDR2 as YNFKEQ. CDR3 in DNA: TGTGCCAGCAGCCTTGACTGGTCAGGGTCCTCTGGGGCCAACGTCCTGACTTTC. It yields the protein CASSLDWSGSSGANVLTF.

This clone appeared a few times. The CDR3 DNA reads TGTGCCAGCAGCCCGCGGTCCGCGGGACAAGCTTTCTTT. Translation: CASSPRSAGQAFF. The chain is built from TRBV7-9 and TRBJ1-1, with D tentatively TRBD1 (5 bases). Trimming removed 5 bases at V and 9 bases at J, with 16 bases between. The CDR3 loop spans 13 amino acids. CDR1 and CDR2 (germline): SEHNR, FQNEAQ (reference sequence).

J is TRBJ1-2 and V is TRBV27; the match to TRBD1 covers 7 bases. CDR3 length: 14 residues. V lost 5 bases and J lost 2; bases outside the gene matches: 5. Germline V gene sequence: CDR1 MNHEY, CDR2 SMNVEV (reference sequence). The CDR3 reads CASSLQGGNYGYTF. As DNA, the CDR3 is TGTGCCAGCAGTCTTCAGGGGGGGAACTATGGCTACACCTTC.

V is TRBV30 and J is TRBJ2-3, with 7 bases identical to TRBD1. Germline assignment: CDR1 GTSNPN and CDR2 SVGIG (reference sequence). The CDR3 sequence is 15 residues long. Losses at the gene ends were 4 bases for V and 2 bases for J; bases not matched to a gene: 9. The CDR3 loop is CAWTEGQDPTDTQYF. The CDR3 DNA reads as TGTGCCTGGACCGAAGGACAGGACCCCACAGATACGCAGTATTTT.

The V gene is TRBV7-9, the J gene TRBJ2-1; tentative D call: TRBD2 (5 bases). CDR1 and CDR2 from the germline V gene are SEHNR and FQNEAQ (reference sequence). This CDR3 contains 15 residues. V shed 5 bases and J shed 0 bases, with 11 bases lying between them. The CDR3 sequence: CASSGGGSSYNEQFF. The CDR3 DNA sequence: TGTGCCAGCAGCGGAGGTGGGAGCTCCTACAATGAGCAGTTCTTC.

The chain combines TRBV10-2 with TRBJ2-1; TRBD1 aligns across 9 bases. J lost 7 bases, V lost 9 bases, and 7 bases had no gene match. CDR3 length: 13 residues. Germline CDR1 and CDR2: WSHSY and SAAADI. The CDR3 reads CASTGTGYNEQFF. CDR3 sequence (DNA): TGCGCCAGTACCGGGACAGGGTATAATGAGCAGTTCTTC.

V is TRBV6-6 and J is TRBJ2-2; no reliable D call. CDR1 is MNHNY, CDR2 SVGAGI, per germline (reference sequence). The ends were cut back, 6 bases at V and 5 bases at J, with 4 bases in the middle. The CDR3 covers 11 residues. The CDR3 DNA reads TGTGCCAGCAGCCGTACCGGGGAGCTGTTTTTT. Its protein product is CASSRTGELFF.

V and J are TRBV27 and TRBJ2-7, with TRBD2 matching over 7 bases. Germline-derived CDR1 and CDR2 are MNHEY and SMNVEV (reference sequence). V shed 5 bases, J shed 2 bases, and the junction held 15 bases outside the gene matches. This CDR3 has 17 amino acids. CDR3 bases: TGTGCCAGCAGTCCCTCCCTTCTCCAGGGAGGGCCCTACGAGCAGTACTTC. Encoded protein: CASSPSLLQGGPYEQYF.

J is TRBJ2-4 and V is TRBV5-1, with D possibly TRBD1 on 5 matching bases. This CDR3 contains 14 residues. CDR1 is SGHRS and CDR2 is YFSETQ in the germline V gene. With 4 bases removed from V and 9 bases from J, the gap between germline ends came to 17 bases. In DNA, the CDR3 is TGCGCCAGCAGCCCAGGGTCCTCTCAGGGCATTCAGTACTTC. It encodes CASSPGSSQGIQYF.

The chain recombines TRBV7-2 with TRBJ1-2; 8 bases align to TRBD1. The length of the CDR3 is 13 residues. In germline, CDR1 is SGHTA, CDR2 FQGNSA. Trimming at V came to 8 bases and at J to 8 bases, leaving 10 bases not matched to a gene. The CDR3 loop is CASERGTGEGYTF. The CDR3, as DNA: TGTGCCAGCGAAAGAGGGACAGGCGAAGGCTACACCTTC.

V usage is TRBV7-9 and J usage is TRBJ2-6; unclear D gene. The CDR3 covers 17 residues. V was pared by 1 base and J by 0 bases, with 10 bases between. CDR1 is SEHNR, CDR2 FQNEAQ, per germline (reference sequence). This CDR3 is CASSLEQTSSGANVLTF. The CDR3 DNA reads as TGTGCCAGCAGCTTAGAGCAGACCAGCTCTGGGGCCAACGTCCTGACTTTC.

V and J are TRBV5-1 and TRBJ2-4, with 9 bases fitting TRBD2. Germline lookup yields CDR1 SGHRS and CDR2 YFSETQ. The CDR3 totals 15 residues. J lost 7 bases, V lost 0 bases, and 5 bases had no gene match. The CDR3: CASSLVSGSGNIQYF. The DNA for the CDR3 is TGCGCCAGCAGCTTGGTTAGCGGGAGTGGTAACATTCAGTACTTC. Variable domain in full (rest from reference TRBV5-1 and TRBJ2-4): KAGVTQTPRYLIKTRGQQVTLSCSPISGHRSVSWYQQTPGQGLQFLFEYFSETQRNKGNFPGRFSGRQFSNSRSEMNVSTLELGDSALYLCASSLVSGSGNIQYFGAGTRLSVL.

Written as DNA, the CDR3 is TGTGCCAGCAGCCTCCGGGGCCTTGAAGCTTTCTTT. It translates to CASSLRGLEAFF. This rearrangement joins TRBV7-9 to TRBJ1-1, with a weak D call TRBD1 (5 bases). Germline CDR1 reads SEHNR; CDR2 reads FQNEAQ (reference sequence). The V end was cut by 5 bases, the J end by 7 bases, with 11 bases between. The CDR3 extends over 12 amino acids.

The V and J genes are TRBV29-1 and TRBJ2-4; 7 bases align to TRBD1. J lost 0 bases, V lost 6 bases, and 8 bases had no gene match. This CDR3 contains 15 residues. Looked up from germline, CDR1 is SQVTM and CDR2 is ANQGSEA. CDR3 residues: CSVTQGTLAKNIQYF. The CDR3 DNA reads as TGCAGCGTGACACAGGGGACCTTAGCCAAAAACATTCAGTACTTC. Supplemented by reference TRBV29-1 and TRBJ2-4, the full variable domain reads SAVISQKPSRDICQRGTSLTIQCQVDSQVTMMFWYRQQPGQSLTLIATANQGSEATYESGFVIDKFPISRPNLTFSTLTVSNMSPEDSSIYLCSVTQGTLAKNIQYFGAGTRLSVL.

The chain carries TRBV27 and TRBJ2-6; D might be TRBD1 (6 bases). The CDR3 length is 16 residues. Germline CDR1 reads MNHEY; CDR2 reads SMNVEV (reference sequence). CDR3 in DNA: TGTGCTTACCGGCGACAGGCGTTCTCTGGGGCCAACGTCCTGACTTTC. This encodes CAYRRQAFSGANVLTF.

The rearrangement links TRBV27 to TRBJ1-2; no firm D call. The germline gives CDR1 MNHEY, CDR2 SMNVEV (reference sequence). Trimming shortened V by 1 base and J by 6 bases, and 12 bases separated the two germline ends. The CDR3 is made up of 14 amino acids. The CDR3 bases are TGTGCCAGCAGTTTATTAGGGCGGGGAAATGGCTACACCTTC. It yields the protein CASSLLGRGNGYTF.

The chain links TRBV4-3 to TRBJ2-1, with 13 positions matching TRBD2. This CDR3 is 15 amino acids long. Germline V gene data show CDR1 as LGHNA and CDR2 as YSLEER. V was pared by 2 bases and J by 5 bases, with 0 bases of the junction left unmatched. Here the CDR3 reads CASSQTSGRDNEQFF. The CDR3 DNA reads TGCGCCAGCAGCCAAACTAGCGGGAGGGACAATGAGCAGTTCTTC.

This chain links TRBV7-9 with TRBJ1-1; D perhaps matches TRBD1 (6 bases). Germline V gives CDR1 SEHNR, CDR2 FQNEAQ (reference sequence). Trimming pared 5 bases from V and 1 base from J, leaving 17 bases between. The CDR3 has 16 amino acids. This CDR3 reads CASSVQGKVANTEAFF. The CDR3 DNA sequence: TGTGCCAGCAGCGTACAGGGTAAGGTAGCGAACACTGAAGCTTTCTTT. Using reference TRBV7-9 and TRBJ1-1 for the parts outside the CDR3, the full variable domain is DTGVSQNPRHKITKRGQNVTFRCDPISEHNRLYWYRQTLGQGPEFLTYFQNEAQLEKSRLLSDRFSAERPKGSFSTLEIQRTEQGDSAMYLCASSVQGKVANTEAFFGQGTRLTVV.

This chain connects TRBV7-9 to TRBJ1-4; D gene uncertain. Germline V gene lookup returns CDR1 SEHNR and CDR2 FQNEAQ (reference sequence). The CDR3 is 16 residues long. V was cut by 0 bases and J by 0 bases, with 8 bases left in between. The CDR3 spells CASSLAIGATNEKLFF. The CDR3 DNA is TGTGCCAGCAGCTTAGCGATCGGAGCAACTAATGAAAAACTGTTTTTT.

The chain joins TRBV4-1 to TRBJ2-7, with D possibly being TRBD2 (5 bases). V was trimmed by 4 bases and J by 0 bases, leaving 13 bases between them. This CDR3 comprises 15 residues. Germline CDR1 and CDR2: MGHRA and YSYEKL. CDR3 in amino acids: CASSPGGASSYEQYF. The CDR3 DNA is TGCGCCAGCAGCCCTGGAGGCGCTTCCTCCTACGAGCAGTACTTC.

V gene TRBV5-1 combines with J gene TRBJ1-3, with D possibly TRBD1 on 5 matching bases. Trimming cost V 4 bases and J 0 bases, with 11 bases left between them. This CDR3 spans 15 amino acids. Germline lookup yields CDR1 SGHRS and CDR2 YFSETQ. The DNA of the CDR3 is TGCGCCAGCAGCAGAGACAGAGCCTCTGGAAACACCATATATTTT. As protein: CASSRDRASGNTIYF.

The CDR3 sequence: CASSGGGTPWYEQYF. The CDR3 region has the DNA TGTGCCAGCAGTGGGGGGGGGACGCCCTGGTACGAGCAGTACTTC. The rearrangement links TRBV2 to TRBJ2-7; TRBD2 matches at 7 bases. The CDR3 contains 15 residues. Trimming cost V 4 bases and J 4 bases; bases outside gene matches: 10. Germline assignment: CDR1 SNHLY and CDR2 FYNNEI.

V is TRBV6-6 and J is TRBJ2-7, with a possible D match to TRBD2 (5 bases). CDR3 length: 14 amino acids. The V gene lost 7 bases and the J gene lost 3 bases, with 16 bases spanning the gap. Germline loops: CDR1 MNHNY, CDR2 SVGAGI (reference sequence). The CDR3, as DNA: TGTGCCAGCACTTCACTAGAGGCCCGCTACGAGCAGTACTTC. The encoded protein is CASTSLEARYEQYF.